These T cell receptor beta chains were read from a single sample in a study of CD8+ T cells in alopecia areata. Method: immunoSEQ multiplex PCR; TCRdb's copy keeps in-frame clones and lacks some. This sample has approximately 200,000 clones, with 45% to 65% found just once. The sequencing used CD4+ T cells sorted from blood, collected at week 4, from a patient treated with tofacitinib. The receptors were gathered from a human donor with alopecia areata. Each CDR3 is given with its conserved first and last residue. The order of the fields is D gene, clone size, V gene, J gene, CDR3 DNA, CDR3 protein. A D gene is named only where the DNA matches it firmly. Rows give clone size only sometimes, using once, few, many, or a class for an expanded clone.

>.|.|TRBV18|TRBJ2-6
TGTGCCAGCTCACCACCGAGCGGGGCCAACGTCCTGACTTTC
CASSPPSGANVLTF
>.|few|TRBV11-2|TRBJ2-3
TGTGCCAGCAGCTTAGAGGGCAGCAGCACAGATACGCAGTATTTT
CASSLEGSSTDTQYF
>.|.|TRBV7-2|TRBJ2-1
TGTGCCAGCAGCTTAGCGCCGACGGGACTGCTCCTTGGGGAGCAGTTCTTC
CASSLAPTGLLLGEQFF
>.|.|TRBV20-1|TRBJ1-1
TGCAGTGCTACAGACAGCCTAGAAGCTTTCTTT
CSATDSLEAFF
>.|.|TRBV7-3|TRBJ2-2
TGTGCCAGCAGGGGGGCTAGCAGCACCGGGGAGCTGTTTTTT
CASRGASSTGELFF
>.|once|TRBV11-3|TRBJ2-5
TGTGCCAGCAGCTTAGATGTCGCGGAGACCCAGTACTTC
CASSLDVAETQYF
>TRBD1|once|TRBV30|TRBJ2-3
TGTGCCTGGAGAAGGGGGCTGGCAGATACGCAGTATTTT
CAWRRGLADTQYF
>TRBD1|.|TRBV7-2|TRBJ1-2
TGTGCCAGCAGCTTGAGGACAGGGGGCGAGGGTGGCTACACCTTC
CASSLRTGGEGGYTF
>.|.|TRBV30|TRBJ2-2
TGTGCCTGGAAAGTAGCAGTGAACACCGGGGAGCTGTTTTTT
CAWKVAVNTGELFF
>.|.|TRBV5-6|TRBJ1-2
TGTGCCAGCAGCCCCGGATCGAGGGAATGGAATGGCTACACCTTC
CASSPGSREWNGYTF
>.|few|TRBV27|TRBJ2-5
TGTGCCAGCAGCATATCGCGGGCTGTAGAGACCCAGTACTTC
CASSISRAVETQYF
>.|once|TRBV30|TRBJ2-6
TGTGCCTGGAGTGTACTCTGGGGGAGCTCTGGGGCCAACGTCCTGACTTTC
CAWSVLWGSSGANVLTF
>.|once|TRBV9|TRBJ1-1
TGTGCCAGCAGCGGGTCGGGGCACACTGAAGCTTTCTTT
CASSGSGHTEAFF
>TRBD2|.|TRBV29-1|TRBJ2-3
TGCAGCGCTCAAACTAGCGGGAGAACAATGGCCACAGATACGCAGTATTTT
CSAQTSGRTMATDTQYF
>.|once|TRBV4-1|TRBJ1-1
TGCGCCAGCAGCCCGGGACGTGGGACTGAAGCTTTCTTT
CASSPGRGTEAFF
>.|.|TRBV7-2|TRBJ1-2
TGTGCCAGCAGCCCAAACAGGGCATGGGGCTACACCTTC
CASSPNRAWGYTF
>TRBD1|.|TRBV7-3|TRBJ1-2
TGTGCCAGCAGCCCGGACAGGCTGGGAGGCTACACCTTC
CASSPDRLGGYTF
>.|.|TRBV19|TRBJ2-1
TGTGCCAGTAGTCCCCTTGCGTCCTACAATGAGCAGTTCTTC
CASSPLASYNEQFF
>.|once|TRBV30|TRBJ2-1
TGTGCCTGGAGTGGGGCTCCGGCTAGCGTTGTGTTCTTC
CAWSGAPASVVFF
>TRBD1|.|TRBV6-5|TRBJ1-1
TGTGCCAGCAGTTACGGGACAGGCGGAGAAGCTTTCTTT
CASSYGTGGEAFF
>TRBD2|.|TRBV19|TRBJ2-2
TGTGCCAGTAGAGCCGGGACTAGCCGGACCGGGGAGCTGTTTTTT
CASRAGTSRTGELFF
>.|.|TRBV30|TRBJ1-2
TGTGCCTGGAGGGGCGGGGGTCATGGCTACACCTTC
CAWRGGGHGYTF
>.|.|TRBV27|TRBJ2-3
TGTGCCGCCCGGCGGCGGGCTTCCACAGATACGCAGTATTTT
CAARRRASTDTQYF
>.|few|TRBV7-2|TRBJ2-5
TGTGCCAGCAGCCCCGGACCTGGTTGGGAGACCCAGTACTTC
CASSPGPGWETQYF
>TRBD2|.|TRBV9|TRBJ2-7
TGTGCCAGCAGTCTTAGAGCGGGAGGGCAAGGCGAGCAGTACTTC
CASSLRAGGQGEQYF
>.|.|TRBV15|TRBJ2-5
TGTGCCACCAGCAGAGATACCCCCCAAGAGACCCAGTACTTC
CATSRDTPQETQYF
>.|.|TRBV30|TRBJ1-1
TGTGCCTGGAGTGTCTTGGCGGTCACTGAAGCTTTCTTT
CAWSVLAVTEAFF
>.|.|TRBV4-3|TRBJ2-3
TGCGCCAGCAGCCCCTCAATCGGGCAGGCAGATACGCAGTATTTT
CASSPSIGQADTQYF
>TRBD1|.|TRBV27|TRBJ2-1
TGTGCCAGCATAATGACAGGGGGAGTCTACAATGAGCAGTTCTTC
CASIMTGGVYNEQFF
>.|.|TRBV29-1|TRBJ2-3
TGCAGCGTTACCGAAGGGGATACGCAGTATTTT
CSVTEGDTQYF
>.|once|TRBV29-1|TRBJ2-7
TGCAGCGTTGTTACGTCAGGAAAAACCTACGAGCAGTACTTC
CSVVTSGKTYEQYF
>TRBD2|.|TRBV4-1|TRBJ2-1
TGCGCCAGCAGCCAATTACTAGCGGGCTCTTACAATGAGCAGTTCTTC
CASSQLLAGSYNEQFF
>TRBD2|.|TRBV27|TRBJ2-1
TGTGCCAGCAGGAGCGGGAGTGGCCCTAACAATGAGCAGTTCTTC
CASRSGSGPNNEQFF
>TRBD1|.|TRBV28|TRBJ1-1
TGTGCCAGCAGTTTAGACGGGACAGGGAGTGAAGCTTTCTTT
CASSLDGTGSEAFF
>TRBD2|.|TRBV28|TRBJ2-1
TGTGCCAGCAGGGGGACTAGTAACAATGAGCAGTTCTTC
CASRGTSNNEQFF
>TRBD1|.|TRBV10-3|TRBJ2-2
TGTGCCATCAGGGCACAGGGGGCTGGCGGGGAGCTGTTTTTT
CAIRAQGAGGELFF
>.|.|TRBV11-2|TRBJ2-3
TGTGCCAGCAGCCCCCAAGGAAATACGCAGTATTTT
CASSPQGNTQYF
>.|.|TRBV5-4|TRBJ2-5
TGTGCCAGCAGCTTGCAGACTAGGCGAGAGACCCAGTACTTC
CASSLQTRRETQYF
>.|.|TRBV5-5|TRBJ1-5
TGTGCCAGCAGGCTGGACCAGGGCCATCAGCCCCAGCATTTT
CASRLDQGHQPQHF
>.|.|TRBV27|TRBJ1-2
TGTGCCAGCAGTTTATCGTCGGCAGGGCCCTATGGCTACACCTTC
CASSLSSAGPYGYTF
>.|.|TRBV6-6|TRBJ2-5
TGTGCCAGCAGTTACTTGGAGTTGGGGGAGACCCAGTACTTC
CASSYLELGETQYF
>.|.|TRBV7-2|TRBJ2-7
TGTGCCAGCACCTCCCAAACAGGCCAGTACGAGCAGTACTTC
CASTSQTGQYEQYF
>TRBD1|few|TRBV29-1|TRBJ1-1
TGCAGCGTTGCAACAGGGGGTAACACTGAAGCTTTCTTT
CSVATGGNTEAFF
>.|few|TRBV29-1|TRBJ2-5
TGCAGCGTTGCGGGTGGTCCCCAAGAGACCCAGTACTTC
CSVAGGPQETQYF
>.|.|TRBV30|TRBJ2-7
TGTGCCTGGACCCCCGGCAGGGACGAGCAGTACTTC
CAWTPGRDEQYF
>.|few|TRBV30|TRBJ1-1
TGTGCCTGGAGCGTTGGGGGGAGTAGGACTTTCTTT
CAWSVGGSRTFF
>.|few|TRBV29-1|TRBJ2-4
TGCAGCGTTGAAGGACCGGATGGAAACATTCAGTACTTC
CSVEGPDGNIQYF
>.|.|TRBV7-9|TRBJ1-2
TGTGCCAGCAGCCCCAGCGGCCCTAACTATGGCTACACCTTC
CASSPSGPNYGYTF
>.|.|TRBV7-9|TRBJ2-3
TGTGCCAGCACCCTGTCTACCGACCTGCAGTATTTT
CASTLSTDLQYF
>TRBD2|many|TRBV7-9|TRBJ2-1
TGTGCCAGCAGCTTCCTTAGCGGGAGGGGGGAGCAGTTCTTC
CASSFLSGRGEQFF
>TRBD2|.|TRBV7-2|TRBJ2-1
TGTGCCAGCAGCTTGGGGTGGGGACTAGCGGACAATGAGCAGTTCTTC
CASSLGWGLADNEQFF
>TRBD2|.|TRBV6-5|TRBJ2-1
TGTGCCAGCAACGGGAGGTCCAATGAGCAGTTCTTC
CASNGRSNEQFF
>.|.|TRBV5-1|TRBJ2-1
TGCGCCAGCAGTCGAAGATACAATGAGCAGTTCTTC
CASSRRYNEQFF
>TRBD1|.|TRBV7-9|TRBJ2-1
TGTGCCAGCGTTTTTGGGGCAGGGGGATACAATGAGCAGTTCTTC
CASVFGAGGYNEQFF
>.|.|TRBV7-3|TRBJ1-5
TGTGCCAGCAGCTTAGGCAGTGGTCAGCCCCAGCATTTT
CASSLGSGQPQHF
>.|.|TRBV28|TRBJ2-5
TGTGCCAGCCGCTCTGAGGCAGTCGGGGGCCCGGAGACCCAGTACTTC
CASRSEAVGGPETQYF
>.|.|TRBV2|TRBJ1-2
TGTGCCAGCAGTGCCACTGTAGCTAACTATGGCTACACCTTC
CASSATVANYGYTF
>.|.|TRBV5-1|TRBJ2-3
TGCGCCAGCACGAGGGCCCGTTCCGGGAAATTAGATACGCAGTATTTT
CASTRARSGKLDTQYF
>TRBD2|.|TRBV7-2|TRBJ2-5
TGTGCCAGCAGCTTAACGGGAGGGCCGGAGACCCAGTACTTC
CASSLTGGPETQYF
>.|once|TRBV30|TRBJ1-1
TGTGCCTGGAGTGCCCTCCGGGACTCCCTGTCGAACACTGAAGCTTTCTTT
CAWSALRDSLSNTEAFF